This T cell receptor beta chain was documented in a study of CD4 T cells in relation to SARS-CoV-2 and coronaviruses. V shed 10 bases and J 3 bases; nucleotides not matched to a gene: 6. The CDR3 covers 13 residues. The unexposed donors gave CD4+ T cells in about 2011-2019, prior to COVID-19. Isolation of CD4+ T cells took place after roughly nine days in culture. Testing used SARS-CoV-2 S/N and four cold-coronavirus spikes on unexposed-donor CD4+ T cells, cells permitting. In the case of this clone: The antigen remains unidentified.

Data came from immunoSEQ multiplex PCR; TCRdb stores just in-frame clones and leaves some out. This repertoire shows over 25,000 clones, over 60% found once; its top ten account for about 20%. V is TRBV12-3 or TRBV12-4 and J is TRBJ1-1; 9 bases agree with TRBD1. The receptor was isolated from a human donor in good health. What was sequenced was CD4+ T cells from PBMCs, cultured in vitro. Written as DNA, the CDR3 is TGTGCCACCGCACGACAGGGGGACACTGAAGCTTTCTTT. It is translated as CATARQGDTEAFF.